These 13 T cell receptor beta chains originate from one sample sequenced in a study of blood T cell repertoires in COVID-19. Sequenced by immunoSEQ multiplex PCR; TCRdb stores in-frame clones only, minus some. Counted here are tens of thousands of clones, more than 85% occurring once; the ten biggest clones make up 1.2%. Sequencing was done on a sample of PBMCs or T cells enriched from blood (not recorded which). The source is a woman aged 50 to 65 with acute COVID-19.

V is TRBV5-6 and J is TRBJ2-7; 7 bases line up with TRBD1. The CDR3 length is 15 residues. J lost 2 bases, V lost 1 base, and 6 bases had no gene match. Germline lookup yields CDR1 SGHDT and CDR2 YYEEEE. The CDR3 DNA sequence: TGTGCCAGCAGCTTGATGACAGGGTCGGCCTACGAGCAGTACTTC. Amino acid sequence: CASSLMTGSAYEQYF.

The chain uses TRBV3-1 (or the pseudogene TRBV3-2) and TRBJ2-3; the D gene is possibly TRBD1 (5 bases). The CDR3 is 15 residues long. Germline lookup yields CDR1 LGHDT and CDR2 YNNKEL (reference sequence). Trimming left V 5 bases short and J 0 bases short, with 12 bases between. CDR3 DNA sequence: TGTGCCAGCAGCGACGTGCAGGGCAGCACAGATACGCAGTATTTT. It codes for CASSDVQGSTDTQYF.

The chain carries TRBV6-1 and TRBJ2-1; 9 positions match TRBD2. V trimming: 3 bases; J trimming: 4 bases; junction bases outside the gene matches: 7. The CDR3 contains 16 residues. Germline loops: CDR1 MNHNS, CDR2 SASEGT. DNA of the CDR3: TGTGCCAGCAGTGAGCAACCGGGACTAGCTTACAATGAGCAGTTCTTC. This sequence encodes CASSEQPGLAYNEQFF.

The genes are TRBV19 and TRBJ1-2, with 7 bases aligning to TRBD1. V trimming: 1 base; J trimming: 2 bases; junction bases outside the gene matches: 1. In germline, CDR1 is LNHDA, CDR2 SQIVND (reference sequence). The CDR3 is made up of 14 amino acids. DNA for the CDR3: TGTGCCAGTAGTATAGGACAGGGAAACTATGGCTACACCTTC. Translating gives CASSIGQGNYGYTF.

The chain joins TRBV5-4 to TRBJ2-5; no firm D call. This CDR3 is built from 15 residues. Germline-derived CDR1 and CDR2 are SGHNT and YYREEE (reference sequence). Between the trimmed V and J ends, which lost 0 bases and 4 bases, there was a span of 13 bases. CDR3 loop: CASSLGLPGSETQYF. The CDR3 DNA sequence: TGTGCCAGCAGCTTGGGACTCCCCGGGTCAGAGACCCAGTACTTC.

V gene TRBV10-2 combines with J gene TRBJ2-1; a possible D gene is TRBD2 (7 bases). V was trimmed by 6 bases and J by 0 bases, leaving 12 bases between them. This CDR3 is built from 15 residues. CDR1 is WSHSY, CDR2 SAAADI, per germline. In DNA form, the CDR3 reads TGCGCCAGCAGGGGAGGGGGGAACTCCTACAATGAGCAGTTCTTC. Translation gives CASRGGGNSYNEQFF.

Turning to this clone: The sample holds other DNA sequences that translate to the same CDR3. The chain is built from TRBV7-9 and TRBJ1-3; unclear D gene. The CDR3 is 14 amino acids. Germline lookup yields CDR1 SEHNR and CDR2 FQNEAQ (reference sequence). The V gene lost 1 base and the J gene lost 4 bases, with 8 bases spanning the gap. CDR3 nucleotide sequence: TGTGCCAGCAGCTTAGGAGGGCCCGGAAACACCATATATTTT. This translates into CASSLGGPGNTIYF.

The gene calls are TRBV28 and TRBJ2-2, with D unresolved. This CDR3 has 13 amino acids. Germline lookup yields CDR1 MDHEN and CDR2 SYDVKM. The V end lost 5 bases, the J end lost 0 bases, and 4 bases lay between the germline ends. The CDR3 is CASSTANTGELFF. The CDR3 DNA reads TGTGCCAGCAGTACAGCGAACACCGGGGAGCTGTTTTTT.

V is TRBV18 and J is TRBJ2-7; 10 nucleotides line up with TRBD1. Germline CDR1 and CDR2: KGHSH and LQKENI. The length of the CDR3 is 17 residues. V lost 6 bases to trimming and J lost 3 bases; unmatched junction nucleotides: 14. The CDR3 DNA follows: TGTGCCAGCTCGCCTGTAAGAACCGGGACAGGGGACTACGAGCAGTACTTC. Protein: CASSPVRTGTGDYEQYF.

The table lists this clone with a count of one. The chain uses TRBV19 and TRBJ1-5; D possibly corresponds to TRBD1 (5 bases). Trimming took 2 bases from V and 2 from J, leaving 7 bases between them. This CDR3 has 14 residues. Germline CDR1 and CDR2: LNHDA and SQIVND (reference sequence). In nucleotides, the CDR3 is TGTGCCAGTAGTATAACAGGAGGCAATCAGCCCCAGCATTTT. Translation gives CASSITGGNQPQHF. Together with reference TRBV19 and TRBJ1-5, the CDR3 gives the full variable domain: DGGITQSPKYLFRKEGQNVTLSCEQNLNHDAMYWYRQDPGQGLRLIYYSQIVNDFQKGDIAEGYSVSREKKESFPLTVTSAQKNPTAFYLCASSITGGNQPQHFGDGTRLSIL.

This clone is a singleton in its sample. The chain has TRBV2 and TRBJ1-5; 8 nucleotides agree with TRBD1. The V segment lost 2 bases and the J segment 4 bases; nucleotides outside the gene matches: 4. The CDR3 extends over 15 amino acids. Germline loops: CDR1 SNHLY, CDR2 FYNNEI. DNA of the CDR3: TGTGCCAGCAGTGAAAATACAGGGGGGAATCAGCCCCAGCATTTT. Translation gives CASSENTGGNQPQHF.

The chain is built from TRBV7-2 and TRBJ2-5; a possible D gene is TRBD1 (6 bases). The CDR3 is made up of 18 amino acids. Germline V gene sequence: CDR1 SGHTA, CDR2 FQGNSA. V gave up 3 bases and J gave up 5 bases, with 25 bases separating them. The CDR3 region is CASSFNRPRTVRSETQYF. In nucleotides, the CDR3 is TGTGCCAGCAGCTTCAATCGTCCTCGGACAGTACGTTCGGAGACCCAGTACTTC. The full variable domain, rest sourced from reference TRBV7-2 and TRBJ2-5, is GAGVSQSPSNKVTEKGKDVELRCDPISGHTALYWYRQSLGQGLEFLIYFQGNSAPDKSGLPSDRFSAERTGGSVSTLTIQRTQQEDSAVYLCASSFNRPRTVRSETQYFGPGTRLLVL.

This clone was observed a single time. The J gene is TRBJ2-3, the V gene TRBV7-2, with 9 bases identical to TRBD2. V gave up 1 base and J gave up 0 bases; unmatched junction bases: 2. CDR1 SGHTA and CDR2 FQGNSA come from the germline V gene. This CDR3 is built from 16 residues. This CDR3 reads CASSLVTSGSTDTQYF. CDR3 DNA sequence: TGTGCCAGCAGCTTAGTGACTAGCGGCAGCACAGATACGCAGTATTTT.